This TCR beta chain was sequenced for a study of PD-1 blockade in classical Hodgkin lymphoma. The patients all showed relapse after autologous stem cell transplantation, while their brentuximab vedotin exposure varied. Magnetic negative selection was used to purify CD4+ T cells from PBMCs that had been thawed. The study recorded best responses of complete response, partial response or progressive disease. Measured with immunoSEQ multiplex PCR; TCRdb has only the in-frame clones, and not every one. The repertoire has about 31,000 clones, over 75% of them found once; the top ten carry 2.4%. V was pared by 5 bases and J by 1 base, with 3 bases of the junction left unmatched. Germline-derived CDR1 and CDR2 are LNHDA and SQIVND (reference sequence). The CDR3 has 14 amino acids. Worth noting for this clone: Its antigen remains unknown.

Study-level points and caveats: Newly diagnosed patients reportedly had lower baseline TCR diversity than healthy donors. Nivolumab initiated under 1 year post-ASCT led to patient exclusion.

The sequence was obtained from a human donor with classical Hodgkin lymphoma. Sequenced material: CD4+ T cells from blood, taken at baseline. The chain combines TRBV19 with TRBJ2-5; 8 bases line up with TRBD1. The CDR3 spells CASSPDRGQETQYF. The CDR3 DNA sequence: TGTGCCAGTAGTCCCGACAGGGGCCAAGAGACCCAGTACTTC.